One and the same sample provided the 9 T cell receptor beta chains below, sequenced in a study of T cell repertoires in cytomegalovirus infection. No antigen has been identified for these receptors. MiXCR, applied by TCRdb to the reads, yields one record per CDR3 protein. The data contain some 220,000 distinct CDR3 sequences, approximately 40% of them singletons. The sequencing here drew on CD8+ T cells from cultured PBMCs, taken from culture after CMV antigen stimulation. These receptors were collected from a human donor in good health (CMV status not recorded). Some clones in this sample may be carry-over from other donors' samples.

This clonotype was counted a few times. V usage is TRBV10-3 and J usage is TRBJ2-1; unclear D gene. The CDR3 contains 13 residues. Germline CDR1 ENHRY, CDR2 SYGVKD. V was pared by 0 bases and J by 7 bases, with 7 bases between. The CDR3 DNA reads TGTGCCATCAGTGAGTCGATCTATAATGAGCAGTTCTTC. Translated: CAISESIYNEQFF.

This clonotype was seen more than once but under ten times. This chain links TRBV12-3 or TRBV12-4 with TRBJ2-2, with 9 bases identical to TRBD1. The CDR3 runs to 19 residues. The junction had 16 bases not matched to a gene; V was cut back by 5 bases and J by 3 bases. CDR3 protein: CASSHWGQGGASYTGELFF. The CDR3, as DNA: TGTGCCAGCAGTCACTGGGGACAGGGAGGCGCGAGTTACACCGGGGAGCTGTTTTTT.

Remarks on this clonotype: Germline and junction disagree at one end, which may indicate a read error. This chain uses TRBV6-5 with TRBJ1-4, with 8 bases lining up with TRBD1. This CDR3 is built from 15 residues. The germline V gene encodes CDR1 MNHEY and CDR2 SVGAGI. The chain's CDR3 is CASSSTGATNEILFF. CDR3 nucleotides: TGTGCCAGCAGTTCGACAGGGGCCACTAATGAAATACTGTTTTTT.

This clonotype was seen more than once but under ten times. The CDR3 is CASSDGQGGWNTEAFF. In DNA, the CDR3 is TGTGCCAGCAGCGACGGACAGGGAGGTTGGAACACTGAAGCTTTCTTT. The chain couples TRBV7-8 to TRBJ1-1; 8 bases map to TRBD1. Germline V gene data show CDR1 as SGHVS and CDR2 as FQNEAQ. The CDR3 has 16 residues. Losses at the gene ends were 5 bases for V and 1 base for J; bases not matched to a gene: 9.

The V and J genes are TRBV6-2 or TRBV6-3 and TRBJ2-5; 8 bases fit TRBD2. The J segment lost 0 bases and the V segment lost 4 bases, leaving 10 bases of the junction unmatched. The CDR3 runs to 17 residues. Per germline, CDR1 MNHEY and CDR2 SVGEGT. The CDR3 reads CASSSSGGGPDQETQYF. CDR3 DNA sequence: TGTGCCAGCAGTTCCTCCGGCGGGGGGCCCGACCAAGAGACCCAGTACTTC.

This clonotype was recorded a few times. The junction and the germline gene differ at one end; a read error may be behind it. V is TRBV7-9 and J is TRBJ2-1, with a weak D call TRBD2 (9 bases). The CDR3 length is 16 residues. From germline, CDR1 is SEHNR and CDR2 FQNEAQ (reference sequence). In DNA form, the CDR3 reads TGTGCCAGCAGCCTAGCGGGACAGGCGATCTACAATGAGCAGTTCTTC. Translated: CASSLAGQAIYNEQFF. Looking up the rest from reference TRBV7-9 and TRBJ2-1 gives the full variable domain: DTGVSQNPRHKITKRGQNVTFRCDPISEHNRLYWYRQTLGQGPEFLTYFQNEAQLEKSRLLSDRFSAERPKGSFSTLEIQRTEQGDSAMYLCASSLAGQAIYNEQFFGPGTRLTVL.

This clonotype turned up a few times. The CDR3 here is CASRGTGDQAFF. The CDR3 bases are TGCGCCAGCAGGGGGACAGGAGATCAAGCTTTCTTT. This chain uses TRBV10-2 with TRBJ1-1, with TRBD1 matching 8 bases. Per germline, CDR1 WSHSY and CDR2 SAAADI. J gave up 9 bases and V 6 bases, and 6 bases lay outside the gene matches. The CDR3 contains 12 residues.

The chain recombines TRBV11-2 with TRBJ2-7; 7 nucleotides align to TRBD1. CDR1 is SGHAT and CDR2 is FQNNGV in the germline V gene. V trimming: 5 bases; J trimming: 2 bases; junction bases outside the gene matches: 12. The CDR3 sequence is 16 residues long. In DNA form, the CDR3 reads TGTGCCAGCAGCCCAACACACCGGGACAGCACCTACGAGCAGTACTTC. Protein product: CASSPTHRDSTYEQYF.

The genes are TRBV7-6 and TRBJ2-5, with 9 bases identical to TRBD2. The germline V gene encodes CDR1 SGHVS and CDR2 FNYEAQ. This CDR3 is built from 15 residues. Unmatched junction bases numbered 3, after V lost 3 bases and J lost 1 base. Here the CDR3 reads CASSFGLASQETQYF. The DNA for the CDR3 is TGTGCCAGCAGCTTTGGACTAGCGTCCCAAGAGACCCAGTACTTC.